This entry is about one TCR beta chain. Using immunoSEQ multiplex PCR, the repertoire was profiled, and TCRdb retains in-frame clones only, with some absent. The data contain under 35,000 clones, roughly 90% of them singletons. The sample is drawn from a study of T cells in localized non-small cell lung cancer. This CDR3 contains 13 residues. V lost 7 bases and J lost 13, with 22 bases in between. CDR1 is MDHEN and CDR2 is SYDVKM in the germline V gene. The material sequenced was peripheral blood, taken before any cancer treatment. The TCR was taken from a female donor of 60 years or more with stage I lung adenocarcinoma. This chain uses TRBV28 with TRBJ1-2, with D possibly matching TRBD1 (5 bases). CDR3 sequence reads: CASNFGGRPDSTF. CDR3 nucleotides: TGTGCCAGCAATTTTGGGGGACGGCCTGATTCCACCTTC.